The present T cell receptor beta chain was sequenced within a study of blood T cell repertoires in COVID-19. Sequencing was performed with immunoSEQ multiplex PCR; in TCRdb, only in-frame clones are kept and a portion is missing. The repertoire includes about 160,000 clones, around 82% of them detected once, and about 7.7% sits in the top ten. V lost 4 bases to trimming and J lost 1 base; unmatched junction nucleotides: 5. In germline, CDR1 is MRHNA, CDR2 SNTAGT. The CDR3 totals 15 residues. The chain is built from TRBV6-4 and TRBJ2-3, with TRBD2 identical over 7 bases. Sequencing was carried out using peripheral blood. The sequence derives from a woman aged 40-49 years with COVID-19, enrolled during active disease. The CDR3 loop is CASSAERGGTDTQYF. In nucleotides, the CDR3 is TGTGCCAGCAGTGCGGAGCGGGGAGGCACAGATACGCAGTATTTT.